The rows below give T cell receptor beta chains drawn from one sample of a study of blood T cell repertoires in COVID-19. Some clones are missing from TCRdb's copy, which holds only in-frame ones; the method was immunoSEQ multiplex PCR. The table has roughly 210,000 clones, about nine tenths seen once. The sequenced material came from PBMCs or T cells enriched from blood (not recorded which). These receptors were collected from a man between 25 and 39 years old in a cohort exposed to, infected with or recovered from COVID-19 (not recorded which). Both conserved end residues are part of each CDR3. D genes are given only for firm matches. A row's size may be missing; if present it is once, few, many or a size class.

j_call | d_call | clone_size | v_call | cdr3_nt | cdr3_aa
TRBJ2-1 | NA | NA | TRBV27 | TGTGCCAGCAGTTTAAAGGAGACAGTAACGAGCTCCTACAATGAGCAGTTCTTC | CASSLKETVTSSYNEQFF
TRBJ1-3 | NA | NA | TRBV5-1 | TGCGCCAGCAGCTCCCAATTACAGGGCGACTCTGGAAACACCATATATTTT | CASSSQLQGDSGNTIYF
TRBJ2-7 | NA | NA | TRBV6-2/TRBV6-3 | TGTGCCAGCAGTTCCGAGGGCTACGAGCAGTACTTC | CASSSEGYEQYF
TRBJ2-2 | TRBD2 | NA | TRBV5-4 | TGTGCCAGCTATCTAGCGGGGTCGAACACCGGGGAGCTGTTTTTT | CASYLAGSNTGELFF
TRBJ1-5 | NA | NA | TRBV27 | TGTGCCAGCAGCCTAAGGGAGAATCAGCCCCAGCATTTT | CASSLRENQPQHF
TRBJ1-6 | TRBD1 | NA | TRBV28 | TGTGCCAGCAGTTTATTTTGGGTTGGAGGGACAGGGGCTAATTCACCCCTCCACTTT | CASSLFWVGGTGANSPLHF
TRBJ1-1 | NA | NA | TRBV9 | TGTGCCAGCAGCGTAGAACCTCCCGGTCAGGGGATGGCTGAAGCTTTCTTT | CASSVEPPGQGMAEAFF
TRBJ1-4 | TRBD1 | NA | TRBV6-5 | TGTGCCAGCAGTTACGGCTCGGGGACAGGGGAAAAACTGTTTTTT | CASSYGSGTGEKLFF
TRBJ2-7 | TRBD2 | NA | TRBV6-5 | TGTGCCAGCACCTCCAGCTCCGGGGGGTCCTACGAGCAGTACTTC | CASTSSSGGSYEQYF
TRBJ2-2 | TRBD1 | NA | TRBV5-1 | TGCGCCAGCAGCTTGACCGGGACAGGGGGCGCCTGGCTGTTTTTT | CASSLTGTGGAWLFF
TRBJ2-7 | NA | NA | TRBV5-1 | TGCGCCAGCAGCTTGGCCGGACTTCCCACGGCCACCTACGAGCAGTACTTC | CASSLAGLPTATYEQYF
TRBJ2-2 | TRBD1 | NA | TRBV6-2/TRBV6-3 | TGTGCCAGCAGTTGGGACAGGGGGGCCACCGGGGAGCTGTTTTTT | CASSWDRGATGELFF
TRBJ2-3 | NA | NA | TRBV2 | TGTGCCAGCAGTGATTTTGGGGGCGCTAGCACAGATACGCAGTATTTT | CASSDFGGASTDTQYF
TRBJ2-7 | NA | NA | TRBV21-1 | TGTGCCAGCAGTACTGGGACATCTAGGTTATACGAGCAGTACTTC | CASSTGTSRLYEQYF
TRBJ2-2 | NA | NA | TRBV3-1/TRBV3-2 | TGTGCCAGCAGCCTTTCTAGCGCCACCGGGGAGCTGTTTTTT | CASSLSSATGELFF
TRBJ1-2 | TRBD1 | NA | TRBV7-9 | TGTGCCAGCAGCTTAGCGCGGACAGGCGACTATGGCTACACCTTC | CASSLARTGDYGYTF
TRBJ2-2 | NA | NA | TRBV24-1 | TGTGCCACCAGTGATTGGAGCGCAGGGGACCTCACCGGGGAGCTGTTTTTT | CATSDWSAGDLTGELFF
TRBJ2-3 | TRBD2 | once | TRBV11-2 | TGTGCCAGCAGCTCGAACCCGGGACTAGCGGGGACAGATACGCAGTATTTT | CASSSNPGLAGTDTQYF
TRBJ1-1 | NA | NA | TRBV15 | TGTGCCACCCAGAGTGGGGCAGGGGCCTTGAACACTGAAGCTTTCTTT | CATQSGAGALNTEAFF
TRBJ2-2 | TRBD2 | NA | TRBV6-1 | TGTGCCAGCAGTGAAGCGTTGCTAGCGGGAGGGGGTAGCACCGGGGAGCTGTTTTTT | CASSEALLAGGGSTGELFF
TRBJ1-1 | NA | once | TRBV11-3 | TGTGCCAGCAGCTTAAACCCACTTAACACTGAAGCTTTCTTT | CASSLNPLNTEAFF
TRBJ2-7 | TRBD2 | NA | TRBV5-4 | TGTGCCAGCAGTTCCGGGACTAGCGGGAGGGCCGTCTACGAGCAGTACTTC | CASSSGTSGRAVYEQYF
TRBJ2-7 | NA | NA | TRBV28 | TGTGCCAGCGAGGGGGAGGGTACCCCCTACGAGCAGTACTTC | CASEGEGTPYEQYF
TRBJ2-1 | NA | NA | TRBV15 | TGTGCCACCAGCGGACTAATCTACAATGAGCAGTTCTTC | CATSGLIYNEQFF
TRBJ2-1 | TRBD2 | NA | TRBV7-8 | TGTGCCAGCAGCTTACTAGCGGACAATGAGCAGTTCTTC | CASSLLADNEQFF
TRBJ2-7 | TRBD1 | NA | TRBV4-2 | TGTGCCAGCAGCCGGGACAGGGGGCCACCCTACGAGCAGTACTTC | CASSRDRGPPYEQYF
TRBJ2-5 | TRBD2 | few | TRBV5-1 | TGCGCCAGCAGCGAGGGGACTAGCGGGAGTTGGGAGACCCAGTACTTC | CASSEGTSGSWETQYF
TRBJ2-1 | TRBD2 | NA | TRBV9 | TGTGCCAGCAGCGCCAGCGGGAGGGCCAATGAGCAGTTCTTC | CASSASGRANEQFF
TRBJ1-1 | TRBD1 | NA | TRBV28 | TGTGCCAGCAGTTTATACCCCGCCCGGACAGGGAACACTGAAGCTTTCTTT | CASSLYPARTGNTEAFF
TRBJ1-2 | NA | NA | TRBV27 | TGTGCCAGCAGTTCAAACCCCACCAGGGACTACACCTTC | CASSSNPTRDYTF
TRBJ1-1 | TRBD1 | NA | TRBV25-1 | TGTGCCAGCAGTGAGGAGACAGGGGGCCGGAGTACTGAAGCTTTCTTT | CASSEETGGRSTEAFF
TRBJ2-3 | TRBD1 | NA | TRBV29-1 | TGCAGCGTTTTTATAGGGGGCAGTTCAGATACGCAGTATTTT | CSVFIGGSSDTQYF
TRBJ2-5 | TRBD2 | NA | TRBV7-3 | TGTGCCAGCAGCTTAACCGGGGGGGAGACCCAGTACTTC | CASSLTGGETQYF
TRBJ2-2 | NA | NA | TRBV29-1 | TGCAGCGTTGAAGACAGGGCCCCCGGGGAGCTGTTTTTT | CSVEDRAPGELFF
TRBJ2-7 | TRBD1 | NA | TRBV6-2/TRBV6-3 | TGTGCCAGCAGTTACCACAGGGGCAATCCATCCATCCACGAGCAGTACTTC | CASSYHRGNPSIHEQYF
TRBJ2-3 | NA | NA | TRBV5-1 | TGCGCCAGCAGCTTGTTTGGCCAACGCACAGATACGCAGTATTTT | CASSLFGQRTDTQYF
TRBJ1-3 | NA | NA | TRBV11-2 | TGTGCCAGCAGCTTAGATCAGCGGGGGGCGGCTGGAAACACCATATATTTT | CASSLDQRGAAGNTIYF
TRBJ2-7 | NA | NA | TRBV5-6 | TGTGCCAGCAGCTTGGGACGGAGCTCCTACGAGCAGTACTTC | CASSLGRSSYEQYF
TRBJ1-3 | NA | NA | TRBV9 | TGTGCCAGCAGCGAGGGGGGGAACACCATATATTTT | CASSEGGNTIYF
TRBJ1-1 | NA | once | TRBV6-1 | TGTGCCAGCAGGGAATCCGGGTTATCGGGGGGGAACACTGAAGCTTTCTTT | CASRESGLSGGNTEAFF
TRBJ1-5 | NA | few | TRBV4-1 | TGCGCCAGCAGCCAAATCAGGGCGCAGCCCCAGCATTTT | CASSQIRAQPQHF
TRBJ1-4 | NA | NA | TRBV28 | TGTGCCAGCAGTTTAAGGGGGGGGATGTCGCAGGAAAAACTGTTTTTT | CASSLRGGMSQEKLFF
TRBJ1-6 | NA | few | TRBV5-3 | TGTGCCAGAAGCTTAGACAGGAGCTCCTATAATTCACCCCTCCACTTT | CARSLDRSSYNSPLHF
TRBJ1-6 | TRBD1 | NA | TRBV19 | TGTGCCAGTAGTGTGACGGGACAGGGTCGTTCGCGGTCACCCCTCCACTTT | CASSVTGQGRSRSPLHF
TRBJ1-2 | TRBD1 | NA | TRBV28 | TGTGCCAGCAGGGGACAGGGGCTGAGCTATGGCTACACCTTC | CASRGQGLSYGYTF
TRBJ1-5 | NA | NA | TRBV10-3 | TGTGCCATCAGTGAGTCCCCGACGGGGAGCAATCAGCCCCAGCATTTT | CAISESPTGSNQPQHF
TRBJ2-7 | TRBD2 | NA | TRBV27 | TGTGCCAGTCTAGCGGGACCCTACGAGCAGTACTTC | CASLAGPYEQYF
TRBJ1-2 | TRBD1 | NA | TRBV28 | TGTGCCAGCAGTTTCCAACTAAAACAGGGGAGAGGCTACACCTTC | CASSFQLKQGRGYTF
TRBJ2-2 | NA | NA | TRBV2 | TGTGCCAGCAGCTTGAGGGGACAAATCACCGGGGAGCTGTTTTTT | CASSLRGQITGELFF
TRBJ2-5 | TRBD1 | NA | TRBV9 | TGTGCCAGCGGACCGGGACAGGGGAGAGAGACCCAGTACTTC | CASGPGQGRETQYF
TRBJ1-5 | NA | NA | TRBV28 | TGTGCCAGCAACTTCCAAAATCAGCCCCAGCATTTT | CASNFQNQPQHF
TRBJ2-7 | NA | NA | TRBV2 | TGTGCCAGCAGGCTGGGAGGTCCCTCCTACGAGCAGTACTTC | CASRLGGPSYEQYF
TRBJ2-3 | NA | NA | TRBV6-2/TRBV6-3 | TGTGCCAGCAGTTCCCTCCTATTGACGAGGAGCACAGATACGCAGTATTTT | CASSSLLLTRSTDTQYF